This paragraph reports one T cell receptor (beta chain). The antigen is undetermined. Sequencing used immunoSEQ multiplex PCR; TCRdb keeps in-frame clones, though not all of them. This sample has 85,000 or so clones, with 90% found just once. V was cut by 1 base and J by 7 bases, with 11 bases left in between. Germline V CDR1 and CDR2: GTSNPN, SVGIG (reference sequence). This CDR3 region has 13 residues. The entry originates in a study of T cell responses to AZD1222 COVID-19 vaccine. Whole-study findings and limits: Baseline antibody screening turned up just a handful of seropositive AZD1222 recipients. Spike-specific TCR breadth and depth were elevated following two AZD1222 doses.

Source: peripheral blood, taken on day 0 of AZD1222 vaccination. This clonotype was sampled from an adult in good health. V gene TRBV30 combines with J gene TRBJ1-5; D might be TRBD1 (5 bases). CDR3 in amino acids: CAWSAGGGQPQHF. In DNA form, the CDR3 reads TGTGCCTGGAGTGCTGGGGGTGGCCAGCCCCAGCATTTT.